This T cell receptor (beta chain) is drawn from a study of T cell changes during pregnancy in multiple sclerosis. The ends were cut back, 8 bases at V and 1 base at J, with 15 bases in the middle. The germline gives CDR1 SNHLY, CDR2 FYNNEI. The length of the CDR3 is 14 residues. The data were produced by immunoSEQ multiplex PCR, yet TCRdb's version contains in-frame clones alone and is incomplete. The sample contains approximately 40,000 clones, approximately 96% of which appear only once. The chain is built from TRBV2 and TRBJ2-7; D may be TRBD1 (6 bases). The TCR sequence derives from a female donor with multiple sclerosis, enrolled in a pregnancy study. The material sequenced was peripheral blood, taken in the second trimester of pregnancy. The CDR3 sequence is CASGRDNLSYEQYF. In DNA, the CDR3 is TGTGCCAGCGGCCGGGACAACCTATCCTACGAGCAGTACTTC.